This T cell receptor (beta chain) stems from a study of graft-versus-host responses after intestinal transplantation. Turning to the study itself: Recipients underwent multivisceral, liver-intestinal, or isolated intestinal transplants. Following induction with anti-thymocyte globulin, all recipients were given tacrolimus and steroids for roughly three years. Findings of the study overall: The recipient marrow held GvH clones, and some of them showed up first in ileum or blood. Declining HvG levels early post-transplant were linked to peak circulating GvH clone levels.

As regards this clone: Its antigen is not known.

Trimming left V 3 bases short and J 5 bases short, with 17 bases between. The length of the CDR3 is 16 residues. Germline V gene data show CDR1 as ENHRY and CDR2 as SYGVKD. Repertoires were generated with immunoSEQ multiplex PCR, while TCRdb's copy carries only in-frame clones and drops some. The data contain approximately 90,000 clones, approximately 90% of them singletons. The rearrangement links TRBV10-3 to TRBJ2-1, with D perhaps matching TRBD2 (5 bases). The material was unstimulated CD4+ T cells sorted from spleen or lymph node cells, obtained before transplant. This clonotype was sampled from a human donor who was the organ donor for an intestinal transplant. The CDR3 bases are TGTGCCATCAGTGACGGGAAAAAGTCCCAGGACAATGAGCAGTTCTTC. It is translated as CAISDGKKSQDNEQFF.